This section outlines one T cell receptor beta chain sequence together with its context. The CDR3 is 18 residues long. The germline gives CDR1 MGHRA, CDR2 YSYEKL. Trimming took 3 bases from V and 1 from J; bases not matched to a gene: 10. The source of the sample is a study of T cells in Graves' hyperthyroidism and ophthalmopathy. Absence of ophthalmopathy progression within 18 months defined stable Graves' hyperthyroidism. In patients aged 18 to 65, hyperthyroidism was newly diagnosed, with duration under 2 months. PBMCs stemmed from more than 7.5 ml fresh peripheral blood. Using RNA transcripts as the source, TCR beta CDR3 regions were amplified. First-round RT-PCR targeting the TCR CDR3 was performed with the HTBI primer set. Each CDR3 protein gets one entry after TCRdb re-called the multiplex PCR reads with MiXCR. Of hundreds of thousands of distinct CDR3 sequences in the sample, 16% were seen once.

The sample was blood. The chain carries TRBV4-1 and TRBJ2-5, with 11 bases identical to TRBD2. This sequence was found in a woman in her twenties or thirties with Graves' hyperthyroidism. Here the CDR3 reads CASSHPGTSGSAQETQYF. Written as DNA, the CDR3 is TGCGCCAGCAGCCACCCCGGGACTAGCGGATCTGCCCAAGAGACCCAGTACTTC.